This entry features one T cell receptor beta chain sequence. The antigen remains undetermined. Trimming cost V 1 base and J 6 bases, with 10 bases left between them. From germline, CDR1 is GTSNPN and CDR2 SVGIG (reference sequence). The CDR3 contains 13 residues. The data were produced by immunoSEQ multiplex PCR, yet TCRdb's version contains in-frame clones alone and is incomplete. The repertoire holds roughly 2,300,000 clones, 85% to 95% seen once, with approximately 0.41% in the top ten. This sample stems from a study of shared clonotypes between healthy human individuals. Findings and limits, study-wide: The rarefaction results pointed to incomplete sorted-subset sequencing despite large depth.

What was sequenced was naive CD4+ T cells from PBMCs. Subset of the sample: CD45RA+ positively selected. The receptor's source is a man aged 18 to 29 in good health. Some clones in this sample may be carry-over from other donors' samples. This sequence joins TRBV30 and TRBJ2-1, with a weak D call TRBD2 (6 bases). The CDR3 region has the DNA TGTGCCTGGAGTGAACTAGCAGGCAATGAGCAGTTCTTC. Translating gives CAWSELAGNEQFF.